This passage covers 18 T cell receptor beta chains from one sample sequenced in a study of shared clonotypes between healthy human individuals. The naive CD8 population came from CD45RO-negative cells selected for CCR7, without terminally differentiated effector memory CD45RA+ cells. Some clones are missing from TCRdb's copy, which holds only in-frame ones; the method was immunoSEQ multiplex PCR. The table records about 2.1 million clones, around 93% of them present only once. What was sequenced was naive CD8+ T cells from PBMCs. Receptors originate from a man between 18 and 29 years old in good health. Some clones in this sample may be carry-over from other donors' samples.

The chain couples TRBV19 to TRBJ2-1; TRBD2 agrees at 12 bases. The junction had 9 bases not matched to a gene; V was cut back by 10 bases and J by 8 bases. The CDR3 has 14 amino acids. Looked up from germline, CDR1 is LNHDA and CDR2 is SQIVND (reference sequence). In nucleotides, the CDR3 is TGTGCCACTTCGACTAGCGGGAGTTGGGATGAGCAGTTCTTC. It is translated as CATSTSGSWDEQFF.

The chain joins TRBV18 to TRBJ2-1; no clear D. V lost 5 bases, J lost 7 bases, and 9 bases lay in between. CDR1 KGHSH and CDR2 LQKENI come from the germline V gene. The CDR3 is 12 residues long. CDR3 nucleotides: TGTGCCAGCTCATCCGTAAGGAATGAGCAGTTCTTC. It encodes CASSSVRNEQFF.

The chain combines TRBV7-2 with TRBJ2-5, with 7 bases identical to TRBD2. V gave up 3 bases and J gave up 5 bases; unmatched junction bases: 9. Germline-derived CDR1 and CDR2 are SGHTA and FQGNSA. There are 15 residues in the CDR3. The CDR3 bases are TGTGCCAGCAGCTTGTGGCGGGAGTCTGCGGAGACCCAGTACTTC. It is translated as CASSLWRESAETQYF.

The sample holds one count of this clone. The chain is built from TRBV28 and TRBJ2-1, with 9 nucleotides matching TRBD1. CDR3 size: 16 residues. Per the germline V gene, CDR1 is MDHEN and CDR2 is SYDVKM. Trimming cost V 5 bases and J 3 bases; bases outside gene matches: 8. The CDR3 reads CASSHSRDRVYNEQFF. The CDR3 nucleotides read TGTGCCAGCAGTCACTCTCGGGACAGGGTCTACAATGAGCAGTTCTTC.

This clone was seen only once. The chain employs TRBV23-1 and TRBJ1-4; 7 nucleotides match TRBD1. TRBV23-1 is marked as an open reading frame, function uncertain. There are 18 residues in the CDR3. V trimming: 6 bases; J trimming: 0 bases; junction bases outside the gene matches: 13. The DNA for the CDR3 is TGCGCCAGCAGCCTACCGACAGGGTCCCCTCCAACTAATGAAAAACTGTTTTTT. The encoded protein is CASSLPTGSPPTNEKLFF.

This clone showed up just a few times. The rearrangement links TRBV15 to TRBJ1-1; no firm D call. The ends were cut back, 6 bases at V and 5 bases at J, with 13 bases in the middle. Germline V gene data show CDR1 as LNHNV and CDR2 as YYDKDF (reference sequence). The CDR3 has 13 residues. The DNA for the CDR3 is TGTGCCACCAGTCCCACCGTGAGGACTGAAGCTTTCTTT. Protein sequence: CATSPTVRTEAFF.

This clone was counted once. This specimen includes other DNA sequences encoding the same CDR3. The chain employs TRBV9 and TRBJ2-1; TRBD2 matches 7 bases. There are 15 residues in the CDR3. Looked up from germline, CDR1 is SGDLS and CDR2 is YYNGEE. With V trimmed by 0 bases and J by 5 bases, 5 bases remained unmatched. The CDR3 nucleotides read TGTGCCAGCAGCGTAGGGGCTAGCGGTAACAATGAGCAGTTCTTC. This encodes CASSVGASGNNEQFF. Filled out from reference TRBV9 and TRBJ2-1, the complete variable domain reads DSGVTQTPKHLITATGQRVTLRCSPRSGDLSVYWYQQSLDQGLQFLIQYYNGEERAKGNILERFSAQQFPDLHSELNLSSLELGDSALYFCASSVGASGNNEQFFGPGTRLTVL.

The CDR3 protein is CASSVVGRSGDTQYF. The DNA of the CDR3 is TGTGCCAGCAGCGTAGTAGGTAGATCCGGGGATACGCAGTATTTT. The chain is built from TRBV9 and TRBJ2-3; D is uncertain. The CDR3 loop spans 15 amino acids. V was pared by 0 bases and J by 6 bases, with 14 bases between. Germline V gene data show CDR1 as SGDLS and CDR2 as YYNGEE. The full variable domain, rest sourced from reference TRBV9 and TRBJ2-3, is DSGVTQTPKHLITATGQRVTLRCSPRSGDLSVYWYQQSLDQGLQFLIQYYNGEERAKGNILERFSAQQFPDLHSELNLSSLELGDSALYFCASSVVGRSGDTQYFGPGTRLTVL.

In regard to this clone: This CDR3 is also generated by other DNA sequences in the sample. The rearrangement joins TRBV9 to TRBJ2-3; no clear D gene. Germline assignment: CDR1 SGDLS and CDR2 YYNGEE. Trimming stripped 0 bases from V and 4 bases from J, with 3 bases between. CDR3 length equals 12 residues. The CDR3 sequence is CASSVASDTQYF. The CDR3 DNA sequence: TGTGCCAGCAGCGTAGCGTCAGATACGCAGTATTTT.

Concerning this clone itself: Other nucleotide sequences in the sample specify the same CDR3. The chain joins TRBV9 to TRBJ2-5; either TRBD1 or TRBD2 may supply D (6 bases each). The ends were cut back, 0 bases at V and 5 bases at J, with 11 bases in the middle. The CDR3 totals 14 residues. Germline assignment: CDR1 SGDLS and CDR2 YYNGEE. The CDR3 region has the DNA TGTGCCAGCAGCGTAGCGGGGGCTCGGGAGACCCAGTACTTC. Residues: CASSVAGARETQYF.

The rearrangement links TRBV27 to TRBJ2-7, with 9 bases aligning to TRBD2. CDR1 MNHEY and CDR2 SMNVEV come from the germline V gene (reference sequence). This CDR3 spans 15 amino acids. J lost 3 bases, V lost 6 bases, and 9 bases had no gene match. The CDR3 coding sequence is TGTGCCAGCAGACCTCGACTAGCGGATCACTACGAGCAGTACTTC. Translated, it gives CASRPRLADHYEQYF.

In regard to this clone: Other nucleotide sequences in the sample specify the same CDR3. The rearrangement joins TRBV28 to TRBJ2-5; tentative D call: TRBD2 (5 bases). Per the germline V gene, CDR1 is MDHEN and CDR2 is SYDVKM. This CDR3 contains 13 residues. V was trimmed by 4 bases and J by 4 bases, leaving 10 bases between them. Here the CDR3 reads CASSSGLGETQYF. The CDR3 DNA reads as TGTGCCAGCAGTTCTGGACTGGGAGAGACCCAGTACTTC.

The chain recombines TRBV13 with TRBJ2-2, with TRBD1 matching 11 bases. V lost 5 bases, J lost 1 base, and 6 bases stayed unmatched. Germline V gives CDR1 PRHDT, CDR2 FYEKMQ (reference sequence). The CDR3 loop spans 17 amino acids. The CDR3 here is CASSPFGTGGNTGELFF. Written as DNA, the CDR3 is TGTGCCAGCAGCCCCTTTGGGACAGGGGGGAACACCGGGGAGCTGTTTTTT.

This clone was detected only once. CDR3 bases: TGTGCCAGCAGCGTATCCGGGACAGGAGGGAACGAGCAGTACTTC. Its translation: CASSVSGTGGNEQYF. The chain joins TRBV9 to TRBJ2-7, with TRBD1 identical over 8 bases. The J segment lost 5 bases and the V segment lost 1 base, leaving 8 bases of the junction unmatched. The CDR3 spans 15 residues. In germline, CDR1 is SGDLS, CDR2 YYNGEE.

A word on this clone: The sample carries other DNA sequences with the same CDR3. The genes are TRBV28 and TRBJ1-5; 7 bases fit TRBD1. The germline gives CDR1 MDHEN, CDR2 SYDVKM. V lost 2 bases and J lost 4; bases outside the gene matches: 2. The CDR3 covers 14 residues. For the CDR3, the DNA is TGTGCCAGCAGTTTACTCAGGGGGAATCAGCCCCAGCATTTT. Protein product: CASSLLRGNQPQHF.

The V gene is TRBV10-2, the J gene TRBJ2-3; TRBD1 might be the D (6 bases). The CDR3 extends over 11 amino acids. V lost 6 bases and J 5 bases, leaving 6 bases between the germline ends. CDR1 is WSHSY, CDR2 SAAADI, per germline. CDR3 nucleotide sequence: TGCGCCAGCAGGACAGGAGATACGCAGTATTTT. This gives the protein CASRTGDTQYF.

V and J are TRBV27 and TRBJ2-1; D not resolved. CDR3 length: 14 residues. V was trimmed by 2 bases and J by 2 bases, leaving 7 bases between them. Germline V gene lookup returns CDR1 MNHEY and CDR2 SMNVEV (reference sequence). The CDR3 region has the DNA TGTGCCAGCAGTTTAACGGCTGCCTACAATGAGCAGTTCTTC. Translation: CASSLTAAYNEQFF.

CDR3 amino acids: CASSFGRFTDTQYF. CDR3 DNA: TGTGCCAGCAGTTTCGGCCGGTTCACAGATACGCAGTATTTT. The chain carries TRBV28 and TRBJ2-3; no reliable D call. CDR1 is MDHEN and CDR2 is SYDVKM in the germline V gene. This CDR3 region has 14 residues. V shed 3 bases and J shed 2 bases, with 9 bases lying between them.